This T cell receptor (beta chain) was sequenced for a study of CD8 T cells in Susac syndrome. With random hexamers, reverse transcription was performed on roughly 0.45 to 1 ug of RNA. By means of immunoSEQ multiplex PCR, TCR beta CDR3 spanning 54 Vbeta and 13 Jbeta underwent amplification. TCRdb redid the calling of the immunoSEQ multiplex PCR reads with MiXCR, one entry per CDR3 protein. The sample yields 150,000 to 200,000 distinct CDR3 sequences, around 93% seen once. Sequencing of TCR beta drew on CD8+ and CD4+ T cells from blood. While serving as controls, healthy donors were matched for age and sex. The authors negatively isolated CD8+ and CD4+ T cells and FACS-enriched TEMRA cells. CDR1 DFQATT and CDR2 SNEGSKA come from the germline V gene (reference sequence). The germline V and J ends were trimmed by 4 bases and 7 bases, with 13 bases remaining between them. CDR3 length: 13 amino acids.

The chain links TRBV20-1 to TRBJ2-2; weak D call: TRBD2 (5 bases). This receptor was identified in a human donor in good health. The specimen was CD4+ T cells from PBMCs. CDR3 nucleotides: TGCAGTGCTACAAGGACTCAAAACGGGGAGCTGTTTTTT. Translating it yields CSATRTQNGELFF.